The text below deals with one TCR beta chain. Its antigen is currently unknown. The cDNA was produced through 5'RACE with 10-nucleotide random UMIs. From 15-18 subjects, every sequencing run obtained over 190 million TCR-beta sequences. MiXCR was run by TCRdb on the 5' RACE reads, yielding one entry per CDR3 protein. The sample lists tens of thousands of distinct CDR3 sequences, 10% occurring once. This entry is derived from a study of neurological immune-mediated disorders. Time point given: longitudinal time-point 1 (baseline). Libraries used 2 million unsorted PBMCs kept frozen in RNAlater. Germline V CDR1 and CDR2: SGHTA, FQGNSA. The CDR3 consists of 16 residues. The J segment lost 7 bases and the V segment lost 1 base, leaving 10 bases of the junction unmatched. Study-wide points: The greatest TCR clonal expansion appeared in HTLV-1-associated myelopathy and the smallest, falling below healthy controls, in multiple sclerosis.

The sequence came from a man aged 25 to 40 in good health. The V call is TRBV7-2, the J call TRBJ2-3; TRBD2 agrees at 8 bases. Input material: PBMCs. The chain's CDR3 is CASSLGSAGAGNTQYF. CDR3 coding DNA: TGTGCCAGCAGCTTAGGCTCAGCGGGAGCTGGAAATACGCAGTATTTT.